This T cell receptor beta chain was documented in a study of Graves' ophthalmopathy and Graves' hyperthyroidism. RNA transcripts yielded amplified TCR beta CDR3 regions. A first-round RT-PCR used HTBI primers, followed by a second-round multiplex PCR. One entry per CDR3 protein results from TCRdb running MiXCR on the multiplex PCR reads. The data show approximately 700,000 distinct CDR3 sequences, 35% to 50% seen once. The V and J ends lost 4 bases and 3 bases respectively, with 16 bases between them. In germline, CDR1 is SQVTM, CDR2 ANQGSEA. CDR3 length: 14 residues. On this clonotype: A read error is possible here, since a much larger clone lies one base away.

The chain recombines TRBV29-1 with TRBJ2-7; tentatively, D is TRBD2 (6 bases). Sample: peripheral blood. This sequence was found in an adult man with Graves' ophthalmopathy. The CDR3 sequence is CSVVELVGGYEQYF. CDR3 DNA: TGCAGCGTTGTAGAGCTAGTGGGAGGCTACGAGCAGTACTTC.